This T cell receptor (beta chain) was obtained from a study of T cells in Graves' hyperthyroidism and ophthalmopathy. Across the whole study: At the time of initial diagnosis and before any treatment, peripheral blood was collected. Whole-study results and caveats: Among clonotypes expanded in thyroid above 0.001, most were also found in blood.

Any patient presenting with uncontrolled infection, other autoimmune disease, pregnancy or lactation was left out. PBMCs stemmed from 10 ml fresh peripheral blood. This clonotype has at least ten counts. What it binds is not known. Researchers amplified the TCR beta CDR3 regions from RNA transcripts. The HTBI set primed first-round TCR CDR3 RT-PCR. MiXCR, applied by TCRdb to the multiplex PCR reads, yields one record per CDR3 protein. This table holds about 260,000 distinct CDR3 sequences, 25% to 30% found once. The sequence was obtained from a middle-aged man with Graves' hyperthyroidism that later progressed to Graves' ophthalmopathy. Source material: blood.

CDR3: CSAPWTGTYEQYF. The CDR3 DNA is TGCAGTGCCCCGTGGACAGGTACCTACGAGCAGTACTTC. The V call is TRBV20-1, the J call TRBJ2-7; TRBD1 agrees at 7 bases. Germline V lookup: CDR1 DFQATT, CDR2 SNEGSKA (reference sequence). This CDR3 is built from 13 residues. V shed 6 bases, J shed 2 bases, and the junction held 7 bases outside the gene matches.